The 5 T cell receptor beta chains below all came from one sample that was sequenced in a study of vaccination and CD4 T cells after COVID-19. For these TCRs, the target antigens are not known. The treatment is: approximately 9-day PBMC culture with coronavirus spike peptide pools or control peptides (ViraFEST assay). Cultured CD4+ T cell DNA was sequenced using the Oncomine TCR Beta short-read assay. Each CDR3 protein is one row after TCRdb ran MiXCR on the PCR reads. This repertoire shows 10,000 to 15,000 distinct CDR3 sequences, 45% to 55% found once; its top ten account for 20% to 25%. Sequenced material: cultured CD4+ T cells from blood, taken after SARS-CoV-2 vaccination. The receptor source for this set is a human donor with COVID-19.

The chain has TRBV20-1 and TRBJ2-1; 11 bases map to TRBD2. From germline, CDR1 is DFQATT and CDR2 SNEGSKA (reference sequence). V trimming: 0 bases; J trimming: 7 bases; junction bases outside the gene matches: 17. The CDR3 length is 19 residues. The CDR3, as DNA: TGCAGTGCTAGAGATTCGGCTAGCGGGGGGATTGGTGCCACAAATGAGCAGTTCTTC. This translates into CSARDSASGGIGATNEQFF.

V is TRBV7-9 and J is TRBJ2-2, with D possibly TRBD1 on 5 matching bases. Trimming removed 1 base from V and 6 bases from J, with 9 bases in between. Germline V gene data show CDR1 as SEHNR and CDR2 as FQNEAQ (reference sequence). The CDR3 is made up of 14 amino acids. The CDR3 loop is CASSLGRAPGELFF. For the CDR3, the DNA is TGTGCCAGCAGCTTAGGCAGGGCCCCCGGGGAGCTGTTTTTT.

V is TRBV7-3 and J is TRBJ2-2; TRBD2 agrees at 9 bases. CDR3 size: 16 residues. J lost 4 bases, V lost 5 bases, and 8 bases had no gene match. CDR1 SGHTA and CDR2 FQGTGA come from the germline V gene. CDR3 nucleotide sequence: TGTGCCAGCAGCCCGATTAGCGGGGGAGGCACCGGGGAGCTGTTTTTT. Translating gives CASSPISGGGTGELFF.

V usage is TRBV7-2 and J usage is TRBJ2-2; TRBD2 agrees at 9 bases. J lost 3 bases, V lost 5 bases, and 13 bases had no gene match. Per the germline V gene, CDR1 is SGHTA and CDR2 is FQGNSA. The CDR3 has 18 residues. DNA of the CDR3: TGTGCCAGCAGCCCAATGGGGCGGGGGGGCCGCGACACCGGGGAGCTGTTTTTT. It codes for CASSPMGRGGRDTGELFF.

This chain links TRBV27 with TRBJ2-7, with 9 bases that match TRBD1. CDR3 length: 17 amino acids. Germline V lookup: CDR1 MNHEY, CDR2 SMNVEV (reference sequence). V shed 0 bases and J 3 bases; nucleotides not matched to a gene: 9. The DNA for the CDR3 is TGTGCCAGCAGTTTATCCTCACTCCGGGACAGGGACTACGAGCAGTACTTC. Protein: CASSLSSLRDRDYEQYF.